This TCR beta chain was identified during a study of shared clonotypes between healthy human individuals (TCRdb year 2020). Regarding the research as a whole: The cohort included a few men and two women between 18 and 49 years of age. Libraries were prepared and TCR repertoires were sequenced by different laboratories using diverse techniques, in order to increase sequencing depth and limit assay-specific biases. The study deeply sequenced blood TCR repertoires of five healthy adults to estimate repertoire size and the extent of clonotype sharing between individuals. Leukapheresis yielded between about 0.94 and 8.9 billion PBMCs per donor.

A note on this clone: What antigen it recognizes has not been identified. No base quality values were provided; no much bigger clone lies one nucleotide off.

TCR CDR3 regions were amplified from genomic DNA by multiplex PCR using the deep immunoSEQ assay. Extracted genomic DNA from each cell subset was spread evenly across all wells of several immunoSEQ 96-well plates, with each plate serving as a replicate. For unsorted PBMC, approximately 310 ng genomic DNA, equal to approximately 30,000 T cell genomes, was loaded into each replicate PCR. Ten immunoSEQ deep assay plates were used to sequence unsorted PBMC genomic DNA. Purified libraries were measured with a Qubit 3.0 fluorometer, size-checked on a Bioanalyzer 2100, and measured again with the KAPA Library Quantification kit. A separate single-read 150-cycle Illumina NextSeq 550 flow cell was used to sequence each immunoSEQ 96-well plate. Turning to the authors' computational methods: The immunoSEQ output contained only junctional sequences without quality scores, so filtering could not match that applied to full-length reads. Sequences were annotated with PyIR, a Python wrapper for IgBLAST v1.9, using IMGT germline references to assign V/J genes and CDR3. Reads with weak V/J assignments (E-value above 1e-6), missing CDR3, stop codons, out-of-frame junctions, or ambiguous translated residues were removed. V3J clonotypes were defined by identical inferred V gene, J gene, and CDR3 amino acid sequence. The percentage overlap between two repertoires was calculated by dividing the number of shared unique clonotypes by the size of the smaller repertoire. Three approaches were used to assess repertoire richness: RTK rarefaction, the Chao1 estimator, and Recon v2.1 estimates of unobserved clonotypes. TCRdb's version of the immuneACCESS table is confined to in-frame rearrangements and falls short of the full clone set. An unresolved V gene accounts for under half of the shortfall where checked; the remainder is of unknown origin. V and J calls and clone size are copied from that table; D and trimming were computed from the DNA. The sample yields over 400,000 clones; about 85% were counted once. The top ten constitute 9.5% to 15% of the sample.

Healthy HIV-negative adults with no recently reported acute infections or vaccinations were included as donors. Every donor was a Caucasian adult living in Nashville, Tennessee, USA. For unsorted samples, around 85 million PBMCs were counted, and genomic DNA was extracted using the QIAamp DNA Blood Mini kit. After blood collection by leukapheresis, PBMCs were isolated using Ficoll-Histopaque density gradient centrifugation and then cryopreserved in the vapor phase of liquid nitrogen. The CDR3, from cysteine to phenylalanine, totals 15 residues. This entry keeps only the CDR3 DNA: 45 bases, framed from base 1. Compared with germline, V lacks 0 bases and J lacks 0 bases; bases without a gene match: 2. The germline V gene (reference sequence) sets CDR1 to SGHKS and CDR2 to YYEKEE. The research as a whole found: Pairwise subsampling indicated that sequencing depth was expected to affect the degree of clonotype sharing among donors. Sampling was restricted to blood, and TCR repertoires in tissue are likely to differ from TCR repertoires in blood. The small number of donors limited the genetic and exposure-history diversity represented.

This sequence was found in a woman between 40 and 50 years old in good health. Some clones in this sample may be carry-over from other donors' samples. Input material: PBMCs. The chain employs TRBV5-5 and TRBJ2-7; TRBD2 matches 8 bases in the middle. The sequenced DNA: TGTGCCAGCAGCTTGGTCGGGACTAGCTCCTACGAGCAGTACTTC. It encodes CASSLVGTSSYEQYF.